This TCR beta chain appears in the sequencing data of a study of T cell repertoires in cytomegalovirus infection. This CDR3 has 14 residues. The V and J ends lost 4 bases and 0 bases respectively, with 7 bases between them. The sample holds one count of this clonotype. The target antigen is unknown. TCRdb reprocessed the reads with MiXCR, giving one entry per CDR3 protein. The sample contains around 39,000 distinct CDR3 sequences, roughly half of which appear only once. The chain couples TRBV12-3 or TRBV12-4 to TRBJ1-5, with no clear D. The sample was CD8+ T cells from cultured PBMCs, taken from culture after CMV antigen stimulation. The source is a human donor in good health (CMV status not recorded). Some clones in this sample may be carry-over from other donors' samples. This CDR3 reads CASSSFYSNQPQHF. CDR3 in DNA: TGTGCCAGCAGTTCCTTTTATAGCAATCAGCCCCAGCATTTT.